This T cell receptor (beta chain) was obtained from a study of T cells after posttransplantation cyclophosphamide. The CDR3 sequence is 16 residues long. The ends lost 5 bases at V and 0 bases at J; junction bases unmatched: 8. CDR1 is SEHNR, CDR2 FQNEAQ, per germline (reference sequence). General study results and limits: After PTCy, TRB diversity resembled that of CNI/methotrexate controls. Donor CD8+ memory clones often dominated recipient blood repertoires at later times.

Measured with immunoSEQ multiplex PCR; TCRdb has only the in-frame clones, and not every one. The profile covers approximately 20,000 clones, with 75% to 90% appearing a single time and roughly 2% taken by the ten largest. Controls had myeloablative marrow grafts with methotrexate and calcineurin inhibitor, sampled at 1 year. Note on this clone: Its specificity is not known.

The chain has TRBV7-9 and TRBJ2-7; 9 bases are a match to TRBD2. The TCR comes from a female patient younger than 45 who received an allogeneic stem cell transplant from an unrelated donor, was CMV-positive, and had acute and chronic GVHD. Some T cells may originate from the graft donor. This specimen was PBMCs, taken 350 to 400 days after allogeneic stem cell transplant with calcineurin inhibitor and methotrexate. CDR3 in DNA: TGTGCCAGCAGCCATCGACTAGCGGAAAACTCCTACGAGCAGTACTTC. Residues: CASSHRLAENSYEQYF. Based on the CDR3 plus reference TRBV7-9 and TRBJ2-7, the full variable domain is DTGVSQNPRHKITKRGQNVTFRCDPISEHNRLYWYRQTLGQGPEFLTYFQNEAQLEKSRLLSDRFSAERPKGSFSTLEIQRTEQGDSAMYLCASSHRLAENSYEQYFGPGTRLTVT.